This T cell receptor beta chain is from a study of T cell responses to AZD1222 COVID-19 vaccine. CDR3 length equals 11 residues. Germline V gives CDR1 SGHTA, CDR2 FQGNSA. The V and J ends lost 5 bases and 9 bases respectively, with 10 bases between them. Study findings and constraints: Close to half of spike-specific TCRs reportedly recognize unmutated variant regions. Spike-spanning, vaccine-associated CD4 TCRs were dominant at 160-218 and 743-854. A mostly white British donor set with more females was recruited, and clonal diversity was possibly underestimated.

Comments on this clone: The antigen remains unidentified.

Measured with immunoSEQ multiplex PCR; TCRdb has only the in-frame clones, and not every one. The table records 95,000 to 100,000 clones, roughly 87% of them present only once. The sequence was collected from an adult in good health. The V and J genes are TRBV7-2 and TRBJ2-5; D is undetermined. The specimen was peripheral blood, collected on day 0 of AZD1222 vaccination. CDR3 nucleotide sequence: TGTGCCAGCAGCACTTCAGGACCCCAGTACTTC. It codes for CASSTSGPQYF.